This is a list of T cell receptor beta chains from one sample in a study of immune evolution from preneoplasia to lung adenocarcinoma. Some clones are missing from TCRdb's copy, which holds only in-frame ones; the method was immunoSEQ multiplex PCR. This repertoire shows nearly 5,500 clones, less than 85% found once; its top ten account for 3% to 4.5%. Material for sequencing was FFPE minimally invasive lung adenocarcinoma tissue. These receptors all come from a person aged 55 to 79 with lung adenocarcinoma. Each CDR3 is given with its conserved first and last residue. A D gene is named only where the DNA matches it firmly. The size field is filled for only some rows; it gives once, few, many or a size class.

size	V	J	D	DNA	CDR3
once	TRBV15	TRBJ1-2	NA	TGTGCCAGCCGATCCCAAACAGCCTATGGCTACACCTTC	CASRSQTAYGYTF
NA	TRBV7-9	TRBJ1-2	NA	TGTGCCAGCAGCTTAGTGGCGCAGCCGATGGGCTATGGCTACACCTTC	CASSLVAQPMGYGYTF
NA	TRBV4-1	TRBJ2-2	TRBD2	TGCGCCAGCAGCCAAGCCCGGGGGGAGCAGACACGAAGGGCCGGGGAGCTGTTTTTT	CASSQARGEQTRRAGELFF
NA	TRBV6-5	TRBJ1-4	NA	TGTGCCAGCAGCCCCTTTTCTACCGGGAATGAAAAACTGTTTTTT	CASSPFSTGNEKLFF
NA	TRBV28	TRBJ1-2	NA	TGTGCCAGCACCCCCACCTTGGGAAACTATGGCTACACCTTC	CASTPTLGNYGYTF
NA	TRBV5-6	TRBJ1-6	TRBD1	TGTGCCAGCAGCTTGGGCAGGGGGAATTCACCCCTCCACTTT	CASSLGRGNSPLHF
NA	TRBV14	TRBJ2-7	TRBD1	TGTGCCAGCAGCCTGCGGACAGGGTCTAGGTCCGAGCAGTACTTC	CASSLRTGSRSEQYF
NA	TRBV10-2	TRBJ1-4	NA	TGCGCCAGCAGTCGGTCCGGGACCCTGGGGGAAAAACTGTTTTTT	CASSRSGTLGEKLFF
NA	TRBV6-5	TRBJ1-1	NA	TGTGCCAGCAGAGGGGACTTGAACACTGAAGCTTTCTTT	CASRGDLNTEAFF
few	TRBV19	TRBJ1-5	NA	TGTGCCAGTAGTAGAGGACAGTCCCGCAATCAGCCCCAGCATTTT	CASSRGQSRNQPQHF
NA	TRBV6-6	TRBJ1-1	NA	TGTGCCAGCAGAATAGGGGAGTTAAGGAACACTGAAGCTTTCTTT	CASRIGELRNTEAFF
NA	TRBV28	TRBJ2-2	NA	TGTGCCAGCAGGGGAGGGGGGCCCGGGGAGCTGTTTTTT	CASRGGGPGELFF
NA	TRBV4-2	TRBJ2-4	NA	TGTGCCAGCAGCCAAGGACGCTTGGGAGCCAAAAACATTCAGTACTTC	CASSQGRLGAKNIQYF
NA	TRBV18	TRBJ2-7	NA	TGTGCCAGCTCACCACCTAGTGGGCTCCAGTACTTC	CASSPPSGLQYF
few	TRBV7-8	TRBJ2-4	NA	TGTGCCAGCAGCTTAGATAGCGGCGGCCTCTCGGTTAGTCAGTACTTC	CASSLDSGGLSVSQYF
NA	TRBV6-5	TRBJ1-3	NA	TGTGCCAGCAGTTACTCGGTGGGGGAATCTGGAAACACCATATATTTT	CASSYSVGESGNTIYF
NA	TRBV7-8	TRBJ2-1	TRBD2	TGTGCCAGCAGCCCATGGGGCGGGAGGGCTGAGGAGCAGTTCTTC	CASSPWGGRAEEQFF
NA	TRBV18	TRBJ1-1	TRBD1	TGTGCCAGCTCCCCGAAACAGGGGACTGAAGCTTTCTTT	CASSPKQGTEAFF
NA	TRBV21-1	TRBJ1-5	NA	TGTGCCAGCTTCAACGGGACACCTTGGGATCAGCCCCAGCATTTT	CASFNGTPWDQPQHF
NA	TRBV5-5	TRBJ2-1	NA	TGTGCCAGCAGCACCCAGGAGGGCGGGACAGAGCAGTTCTTC	CASSTQEGGTEQFF
NA	TRBV7-3	TRBJ2-3	TRBD2	TGTGCCAGCAGACTGACTAGCGGGGGAACAGATACGCAGTATTTT	CASRLTSGGTDTQYF
NA	TRBV18	TRBJ2-7	NA	TGTGCCAGCACTCCCTCGGGGTACGAGCAGTACTTC	CASTPSGYEQYF
once	TRBV2	TRBJ1-5	NA	TGTGCCAGCAGTGGCCCGGGCCCTAGTGACCAGCATTTT	CASSGPGPSDQHF
NA	TRBV11-2	TRBJ2-1	NA	TGTGCCAGCAGCTTAGTTGGGTGGGGGAGCTCCTACAATGAGCAGTTCTTC	CASSLVGWGSSYNEQFF
NA	TRBV19	TRBJ1-5	NA	TGTGCCAGTAGTCCCAACAGGGCCAATCAGCCCCAGCATTTT	CASSPNRANQPQHF
once	TRBV27	TRBJ2-7	TRBD1	TGTGCCAGCACTCGGGGGGACAGGGTCTACGAGCAGTACTTC	CASTRGDRVYEQYF
NA	TRBV19	TRBJ2-2	NA	TGTGCCAGTAGTATAGAACAGGGCTACACCGGGGAGCTGTTTTTT	CASSIEQGYTGELFF
NA	TRBV15	TRBJ2-5	TRBD1	TGTGCCACCAGCCGTGACAGGGGCGAGACCCAGTACTTC	CATSRDRGETQYF
NA	TRBV2	TRBJ1-1	NA	TGTGCCAGCAGTGATATTACAGCCATCATGAACACTGAAGCTTTCTTT	CASSDITAIMNTEAFF
NA	TRBV19	TRBJ2-7	NA	TGTGCCAGTAGTATGTTAGGGAGCTCCGAGCAGTACTTC	CASSMLGSSEQYF
NA	TRBV28	TRBJ1-1	NA	TGTGCCAGCACTCCCCATATGGGGTACACTGAAGCTTTCTTT	CASTPHMGYTEAFF
NA	TRBV11-2	TRBJ2-1	NA	TGTGCCAGCAGCTTGGGAAGGACAGTATACAATGAGCAGTTCTTC	CASSLGRTVYNEQFF
NA	TRBV5-6	TRBJ2-5	NA	TGTGCCAGCAGCTTGGCTCGAGAGACCCAGTACTTC	CASSLARETQYF
once	TRBV7-9	TRBJ2-7	TRBD2	TGTGCCAGCAGCCATGGTGGGGGGGCCTACGAGCAGTACTTC	CASSHGGGAYEQYF
NA	TRBV9	TRBJ2-7	NA	TGTGCCAGCAGCGTAGACGACGAGCAGTACTTC	CASSVDDEQYF
few	TRBV18	TRBJ1-2	NA	TGTGCCAGCTCACCGGGGACGGACCCTTTCGGCTACACCTTC	CASSPGTDPFGYTF
NA	TRBV11-3	TRBJ2-3	TRBD2	TGTGCCAGCAGCTTGGGACTAGCGGATAGCACAGATACGCAGTATTTT	CASSLGLADSTDTQYF
NA	TRBV28	TRBJ1-1	NA	TGTGCCAGCAGTTCCCCCTCGGGTGTCACTGAAGCTTTCTTT	CASSSPSGVTEAFF
NA	TRBV18	TRBJ1-4	TRBD1	TGTGCCAGCTCACCGTCACAGGGGAAAAATGAAAAACTGTTTTTT	CASSPSQGKNEKLFF
NA	TRBV6-1	TRBJ1-2	NA	TGTGCCAGCAGGGAAGATGGCTACACCTTC	CASREDGYTF
once	TRBV19	TRBJ2-1	NA	TGTGCCAGTAGTGCCACTGGATGGGGGACATACAATGAGCAGTTCTTC	CASSATGWGTYNEQFF
once	TRBV2	TRBJ2-5	NA	TGTGCCAGCAGTGAATCTGGGGGCAGCGCGGGAGAGACCCAGTACTTC	CASSESGGSAGETQYF
NA	TRBV27	TRBJ2-2	NA	TGTGCCAGCGGGCCCGGGACCTCCACCGGGGAGCTGTTTTTT	CASGPGTSTGELFF
NA	TRBV6-5	TRBJ2-7	TRBD1	TGTGCCAGCAACGGGGCAGGGGGCTCCTACGAGCAGTACTTC	CASNGAGGSYEQYF
NA	TRBV30	TRBJ1-1	NA	TGTGCCTGGAGTCCCCCCGGTATAGGGAACACTGAAGCTTTCTTT	CAWSPPGIGNTEAFF
NA	TRBV5-5	TRBJ2-7	NA	TGTGCCAGCAGCTTGTCAGGGGTCGCCTACGAGCAGTACTTC	CASSLSGVAYEQYF
NA	TRBV7-2	TRBJ2-1	NA	TGTGCCAGCAGCTCGAAGGGGGGAGGCAATGAGCAGTTCTTC	CASSSKGGGNEQFF
NA	TRBV5-1	TRBJ1-1	TRBD1	TGCGCCAGCAGTTTCGGCGGGACAGCGAACACTGAAGCTTTCTTT	CASSFGGTANTEAFF
NA	TRBV30	TRBJ1-1	TRBD1	TGTGCCTGGAGTGTACTGGGAACCCCGGGACAGGGGGCTTTTCTGAACACTGAAGCTTTCTTT	CAWSVLGTPGQGAFLNTEAFF
NA	TRBV4-1	TRBJ2-7	TRBD1	TGCGCCAGCAGCCAACATGGGACAGCCGATTTCACCTACGAGCAGTACTTC	CASSQHGTADFTYEQYF
NA	TRBV5-6	TRBJ1-1	NA	TGTGCCAGCAGCTTGGTTACGGGGACTGAAGCTTTCTTT	CASSLVTGTEAFF
NA	TRBV15	TRBJ2-3	TRBD2	TGTGCCACCAGCCCGTATAGCGGGAGAAGCACAGATACGCAGTATTTT	CATSPYSGRSTDTQYF
few	TRBV5-6	TRBJ1-2	TRBD1	TGTGCCAGCCGTGGACCCGGGACAGGCCTTCAGAAGATTTATGGCTACACCTTC	CASRGPGTGLQKIYGYTF
once	TRBV5-1	TRBJ1-4	TRBD1	TGCGCCAGCAGCCGAGACAGGGGGCCGCCAAATGAAAAACTGTTTTTT	CASSRDRGPPNEKLFF
NA	TRBV7-2	TRBJ2-3	NA	TGTGCCAGCAGCTTAGACTCGAGGGGAAGAGATACGCAGTATTTT	CASSLDSRGRDTQYF
NA	TRBV28	TRBJ2-7	TRBD1	TGTGCCAGCAGATGGGCCCGGGACAGCCCCTACGAGCAGTACTTC	CASRWARDSPYEQYF
NA	TRBV6-4	TRBJ2-3	NA	TGTGCCAGCAGTGACAGGGGAGACACAGATACGCAGTATTTT	CASSDRGDTDTQYF